The sequence of this T cell receptor (beta chain) was determined in a study of blood T cells in healthy people across ages. The wider study: For every two T cells, template switching captured about one barcoded beta molecule.

PCR was performed a second time for about 6 to 12 cycles using a sample-barcoded 5' primer and a J-beta primer mix. In TCRdb, the 5' RACE reads were re-called with MiXCR into one record per CDR3 protein. The table lists 1.5 million or so distinct CDR3 sequences, approximately 43% of them singletons. Germline CDR1 SGDLS, CDR2 YYNGEE. The length of the CDR3 is 15 residues. Losses at the gene ends were 0 bases for V and 6 bases for J; bases not matched to a gene: 6. Sequenced: blood. The receptor was isolated from a woman younger than 30 in good health. This chain connects TRBV9 to TRBJ2-5, with 9 bases that match TRBD2. The CDR3 region has the DNA TGTGCCAGCAGCGTAGAGTCTAGCGGGATGAAGACCCAGTACTTC. It translates to CASSVESSGMKTQYF.